Presented here are 5 T cell receptor beta chains from one specimen sequenced in a study of T cell changes during pregnancy in multiple sclerosis. Sequenced by immunoSEQ multiplex PCR; TCRdb stores in-frame clones only, minus some. Counted here are tens of thousands of clones, roughly nine tenths occurring once; the ten biggest clones make up roughly 5.2%. The source material was CD8+ T cells from peripheral blood mononuclear cells, sampled before pregnancy. The receptors stem from a female donor with multiple sclerosis, enrolled in a pregnancy study.

This chain uses TRBV5-5 with TRBJ1-5; 7 bases are a match to TRBD1. This CDR3 is built from 15 residues. Germline loops: CDR1 SGHKS, CDR2 YYEKEE (reference sequence). The J segment lost 5 bases and the V segment lost 2 bases, leaving 7 bases of the junction unmatched. The CDR3 protein is CASSFTQGDHQPQHF. The CDR3 bases are TGTGCCAGCAGCTTTACTCAGGGGGATCATCAGCCCCAGCATTTT.

The chain links TRBV19 to TRBJ1-4; possible D gene TRBD1, 6 bases. The V gene lost 2 bases and the J gene lost 3 bases, with 10 bases spanning the gap. The V gene's germline CDR1 is LNHDA and CDR2 SQIVND (reference sequence). CDR3 length: 15 amino acids. The CDR3 region has the DNA TGTGCCAGTAGTATACTGGGGACACCTAATGAAAAACTGTTTTTT. This codes for CASSILGTPNEKLFF.

V is TRBV21-1 and J is TRBJ2-2; the table's TRBD1 call for D was not verified on the DNA. TRBV21-1 is annotated as a pseudogene. The CDR3 extends over 14 amino acids. This chain's CDR3 is CASSNMAYTGELFF. CDR3 DNA sequence: TGTGCCAGCAGCAACATGGCCTACACCGGGGAGCTGTTTTTT.

The chain joins TRBV9 to TRBJ2-1; TRBD2 matches at 8 bases. Losses at the gene ends were 3 bases for V and 6 bases for J; bases not matched to a gene: 8. The CDR3 totals 15 residues. CDR1 SGDLS and CDR2 YYNGEE come from the germline V gene. CDR3 bases: TGTGCCAGCAGCGCCGGGGGGGGTATCCCCAATGAGCAGTTCTTC. This codes for CASSAGGGIPNEQFF.

In this sample, this clone turned up once. This rearrangement joins TRBV13 to TRBJ2-7, with D possibly matching TRBD2 (6 bases). Trimming left V 2 bases short and J 0 bases short, with 11 bases between. The germline V gene encodes CDR1 PRHDT and CDR2 FYEKMQ (reference sequence). The CDR3 contains 15 residues. The CDR3 sequence: CASSLTRGSSYEQYF. CDR3 in DNA: TGTGCCAGCAGCTTAACGCGGGGTTCCTCCTACGAGCAGTACTTC.